This TCR beta chain was sequenced for a study of T cell responses to AZD1222 COVID-19 vaccine (dated by TCRdb to the early 2020s). Regarding the study in general: Because spike-specific TCR depth and breadth did not differ between the two schedules, AZD1222 recipients who got a second dose at roughly 4 weeks were pooled with those who got a second dose at roughly 12 weeks. A total of just over 230 trial participants underwent TCR sequencing, of whom 207 had received two doses of AZD1222 and some 25 had received two doses of the MenACWY control vaccine. Trial participants were enrolled by age into subgroups of 18-55, 56-69 and 70-plus years, and 148, 28 and 57 TCR-sequenced participants, respectively, were included in these subgroups.

Taken from cysteine to phenylalanine, the CDR3 has 14 residues. Only the CDR3 portion is preserved as DNA: 42 bases, with reading frame beginning at the first base. V is clipped by 1 base and J by 6 bases, and the sequence between their germline boundaries is 12 bases long. CDR1 and CDR2 are drawn from the germline V gene: LGHNA, YNFKEQ. The CDR3 regions of human TCRbeta chains were analyzed by immunosequencing. As for the original processing: Repertoire TCRs were matched against a reference library of SARS-CoV-2-specific TCRs generated with the MIRA antigen-specificity platform. Breadth was defined as the fraction of unique TCRs that were SARS-CoV-2-associated. Depth was defined as the fraction of total T cells that were SARS-CoV-2-associated. Each spike-specific TCR was assigned to its reactive spike region and to a CD4 or CD8 class using the MIRA data. Log10-transformed breadth and depth values were compared by one-way ANOVA with Sidak's multiple comparisons tests. TCRdb took over this immuneACCESS table, retaining in-frame rearrangements with V and J assigned. Such tables are incomplete; in checked studies, under half of the missing clones stem from an unresolved V gene, and the remainder is unexplained. V and J calls and clone size follow that table, whereas D and trimming were derived from the DNA. The sample table holds roughly 140,000 clones, of which about nine tenths were seen once. The ten biggest clones cover about 1.7% of the sample.

Interpreted using the paper, the time point label stands for: baseline before first vaccination. Vaccinee samples came from UK trials COV001 and COV002, including a single-blind randomized controlled phase 2/3 trial of AZD1222 (ChAdOx1 nCoV-19) in healthy adults. For TCRbeta chain sequencing, PBMC samples were collected from trial participants at day 0 and at day 28 after the second dose. The paper as a whole reports these results and caveats: After two AZD1222 doses, both the breadth and the depth of spike-specific TCRs were significantly higher than at day 0 and than in MenACWY recipients. Most participants were white British and females outnumbered males, and the authors suggested that clonal diversity may have been underestimated. Only five to seven AZD1222 recipients were SARS-CoV-2 seropositive at baseline, limiting conclusions about previously exposed vaccinees. Because no day 14 peak-response samples were available, the repertoires could be characterized only after the peak T cell response. Nearly half of unique spike-specific TCRs reportedly recognized epitopes outside regions mutated in the B.1.351 and B.1.1.7 variants. The whole spike protein was spanned by vaccine-associated CD4 TCRs, and dominant responses were seen in regions 160-218 and 743-854. In the small 56-69-year group, the increase in depth fell short of significance, most likely because of low power.

A note on this clone: Its antigen target is currently unknown. Base qualities were left out, and no much larger clone turns up one base away.

This sample comprised peripheral blood, obtained on day 0 of AZD1222 vaccination. This receptor chain uses TRBV4-2 and TRBJ1-2; possibly the D gene is TRBD1, per 5 matching bases. The TCR was taken from an adult in good health. For the CDR3, the sequence is CASSQGGTSHGYTF. The nucleotide sequence is TGTGCCAGCAGCCAAGGTGGGACTTCACATGGCTACACCTTC.